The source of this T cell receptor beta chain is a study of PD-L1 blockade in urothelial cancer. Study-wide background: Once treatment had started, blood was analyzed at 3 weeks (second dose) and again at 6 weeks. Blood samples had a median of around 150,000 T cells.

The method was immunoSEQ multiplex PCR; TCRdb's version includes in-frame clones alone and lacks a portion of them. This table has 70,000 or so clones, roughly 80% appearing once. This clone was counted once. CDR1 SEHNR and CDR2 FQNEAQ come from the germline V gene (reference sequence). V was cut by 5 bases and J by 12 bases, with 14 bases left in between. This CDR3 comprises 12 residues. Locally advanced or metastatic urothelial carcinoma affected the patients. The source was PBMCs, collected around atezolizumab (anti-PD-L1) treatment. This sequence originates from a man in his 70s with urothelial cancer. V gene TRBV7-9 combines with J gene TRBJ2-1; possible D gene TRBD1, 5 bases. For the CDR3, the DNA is TGTGCCAGCAGCCACTGGGGCGAATGGCAGTTCTTC. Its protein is CASSHWGEWQFF.